The 10 T cell receptor beta chains listed next were all sequenced from one sample in a study of blood T cell repertoires in COVID-19. Sequencing used immunoSEQ multiplex PCR; TCRdb keeps in-frame clones, though not all of them. Here the sample spans around 170,000 clones, 80% to 90% being singletons. Sequencing used peripheral blood. The source of these receptors is a man aged 50 to 60 with active or convalescent COVID-19.

The chain has TRBV19 and TRBJ2-7; TRBD1 matches 9 bases. With V trimmed by 3 bases and J by 4 bases, 7 bases remained unmatched. This CDR3 is built from 15 residues. Germline V gene lookup returns CDR1 LNHDA and CDR2 SQIVND (reference sequence). CDR3 sequence (DNA): TGTGCCAGTAGTATTGGTGTGGGACAGGGTTACGAGCAGTACTTC. Translating gives CASSIGVGQGYEQYF. Together with reference TRBV19 and TRBJ2-7, the CDR3 gives the full variable domain: DGGITQSPKYLFRKEGQNVTLSCEQNLNHDAMYWYRQDPGQGLRLIYYSQIVNDFQKGDIAEGYSVSREKKESFPLTVTSAQKNPTAFYLCASSIGVGQGYEQYFGPGTRLTVT.

The rearrangement joins TRBV5-5 to TRBJ2-7; 10 bases agree with TRBD2. Per the germline V gene, CDR1 is SGHKS and CDR2 is YYEKEE (reference sequence). After removal of 2 bases from V and 3 bases from J, the junction contained 8 bases not matched to a gene. CDR3 length equals 16 residues. DNA of the CDR3: TGTGCCAGCAGCTTATCACTAGCGGGAATGGTCTACGAGCAGTACTTC. It yields the protein CASSLSLAGMVYEQYF.

The genes are TRBV7-9 and TRBJ1-5, with 7 bases fitting TRBD1. This CDR3 comprises 15 residues. J gave up 0 bases and V 5 bases, and 4 bases lay outside the gene matches. CDR1 and CDR2 from the germline V gene are SEHNR and FQNEAQ (reference sequence). The CDR3 protein is CASSPGQASNQPQHF. As DNA, the CDR3 is TGTGCCAGCAGCCCCGGACAGGCTAGCAATCAGCCCCAGCATTTT. The entire variable domain, with the rest obtained from reference TRBV7-9 and TRBJ1-5, is as follows: DTGVSQNPRHKITKRGQNVTFRCDPISEHNRLYWYRQTLGQGPEFLTYFQNEAQLEKSRLLSDRFSAERPKGSFSTLEIQRTEQGDSAMYLCASSPGQASNQPQHFGDGTRLSIL.

The rearrangement links TRBV16 to TRBJ1-5; no firm D call. V was pared by 8 bases and J by 5 bases, with 16 bases between. Germline values: CDR1 KGHSY, CDR2 FQNENV. This CDR3 is built from 14 residues. In nucleotides, the CDR3 is TGTGCCAGCCAAGGTATAGCGATTTATCAGCCCCAGCATTTT. This sequence encodes CASQGIAIYQPQHF.

The chain carries TRBV5-4 and TRBJ1-2, with D possibly matching TRBD1 (5 bases). V lost 0 bases to trimming and J lost 4 bases, with 22 bases between them. The germline V gene has CDR1 SGHNT and CDR2 YYREEE (reference sequence). The CDR3 has 18 residues. CDR3 sequence (DNA): TGTGCCAGCAGCTTGGGGTCGAGTAGGGGCCCCCTCGTCTATGGCTACACCTTC. This translates into CASSLGSSRGPLVYGYTF.

The chain recombines TRBV5-6 with TRBJ1-5; possibly TRBD1 for D (5 bases). The CDR3 has 14 amino acids. Deletions cut 2 bases from V and 4 bases from J, with 10 bases between. Germline-derived CDR1 and CDR2 are SGHDT and YYEEEE. CDR3 bases: TGTGCCAGCAGCTTACAGGCGAAGAATCAGCCCCAGCATTTT. This translates into CASSLQAKNQPQHF.

The gene calls are TRBV20-1 and TRBJ2-7; possible D gene TRBD2, 5 bases. Trimming removed 3 bases from V and 5 bases from J, with 17 bases in between. Germline values: CDR1 DFQATT, CDR2 SNEGSKA (reference sequence). This CDR3 has 14 residues. The CDR3 nucleotides are TGCAGTGCTAGTTGGGCAGCCGTGGAGGACGAGCAGTACTTC. It is translated as CSASWAAVEDEQYF.

The CDR3 here is CASRRGQSGNTIYF. The DNA of the CDR3 is TGTGCCAGTCGCAGGGGGCAATCTGGAAACACCATATATTTT. The J gene is TRBJ1-3, the V gene TRBV19; 8 positions agree with TRBD1. The junction had 4 bases not matched to a gene; V was cut back by 8 bases and J by 1 base. CDR1 LNHDA and CDR2 SQIVND come from the germline V gene (reference sequence). CDR3 length: 14 residues. Using reference TRBV19 and TRBJ1-3 for the parts outside the CDR3, the full variable domain is DGGITQSPKYLFRKEGQNVTLSCEQNLNHDAMYWYRQDPGQGLRLIYYSQIVNDFQKGDIAEGYSVSREKKESFPLTVTSAQKNPTAFYLCASRRGQSGNTIYFGEGSWLTVV.

The chain employs TRBV5-1 and TRBJ2-2; 7 bases agree with TRBD1. Trimming at V came to 1 base and at J to 0 bases, leaving 9 bases not matched to a gene. This CDR3 is built from 18 residues. Germline CDR1 SGHRS, CDR2 YFSETQ. The CDR3: CASSLRVPGTANTGELFF. In nucleotides, the CDR3 is TGCGCCAGCAGCTTGAGAGTCCCGGGGACAGCGAACACCGGGGAGCTGTTTTTT.

This chain connects TRBV7-6 to TRBJ2-1; TRBD2 matches at 11 bases. There are 19 residues in the CDR3. Germline loops: CDR1 SGHVS, CDR2 FNYEAQ. V was pared by 4 bases and J by 0 bases, with 11 bases of the junction left unmatched. CDR3 bases: TGTGCCAGCAGCTCCCCGGGACTAGCGGATATGAGCTCCTACAATGAGCAGTTCTTC. Residues: CASSSPGLADMSSYNEQFF.